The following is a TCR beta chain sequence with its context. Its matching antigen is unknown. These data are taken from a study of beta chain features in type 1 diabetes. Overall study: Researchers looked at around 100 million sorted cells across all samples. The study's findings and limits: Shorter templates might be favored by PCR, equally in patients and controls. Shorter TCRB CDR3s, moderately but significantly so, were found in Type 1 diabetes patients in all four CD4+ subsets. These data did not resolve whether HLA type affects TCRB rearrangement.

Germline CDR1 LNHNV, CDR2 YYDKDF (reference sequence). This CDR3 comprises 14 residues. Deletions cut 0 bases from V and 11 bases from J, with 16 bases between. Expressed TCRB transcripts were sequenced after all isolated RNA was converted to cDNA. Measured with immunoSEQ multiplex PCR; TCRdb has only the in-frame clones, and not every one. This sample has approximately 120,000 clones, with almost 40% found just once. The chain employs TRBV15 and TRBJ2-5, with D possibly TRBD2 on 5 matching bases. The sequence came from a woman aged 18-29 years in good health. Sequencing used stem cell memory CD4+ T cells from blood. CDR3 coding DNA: TGTGCCACCAGCAGAGATCGCCTAGCCCCAGAGCAGTACTTC. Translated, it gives CATSRDRLAPEQYF. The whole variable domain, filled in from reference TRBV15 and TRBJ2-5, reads DAMVIQNPRYQVTQFGKPVTLSCSQTLNHNVMYWYQQKSSQAPKLLFHYYDKDFNNEADTPDNFQSRRPNTSFCFLDIRSPGLGDTAMYLCATSRDRLAPEQYFGPGTRLLVL.